One and the same sample provided the 26 T cell receptor beta chains below, sequenced in a study of immune evolution from preneoplasia to lung adenocarcinoma. Some clones are missing from TCRdb's copy, which holds only in-frame ones; the method was immunoSEQ multiplex PCR. The data show more than 13,000 clones, 80% seen once. What was sequenced was FFPE minimally invasive lung adenocarcinoma tissue. The origin of the receptors is a person in their 70s with lung adenocarcinoma.

The chain links TRBV6-1 to TRBJ1-2; D call uncertain. Germline-derived CDR1 and CDR2 are MNHNS and SASEGT. This CDR3 has 14 amino acids. V was trimmed by 7 bases and J by 5 bases, leaving 17 bases between them. The CDR3 region has the DNA TGTGCCAGCACTCGGGAGGGTCGTCGGTATGGCTACACCTTC. Protein product: CASTREGRRYGYTF.

The CDR3: CSVTPGYTF. CDR3 nucleotide sequence: TGCAGCGTCACGCCCGGCTACACCTTC. The chain employs TRBV29-1 and TRBJ1-2; no clear D gene. Germline CDR1 is SQVTM and CDR2 is ANQGSEA. V lost 6 bases and J lost 8, with 7 bases in between. The CDR3 has 9 residues.

This clone was seen a single time. CDR3 nucleotides: TGTGCCAGCAGCTTCTATTCCAGGGGGTTAGAGACCCAGTACTTC. Encoded protein: CASSFYSRGLETQYF. The rearrangement joins TRBV13 to TRBJ2-5; TRBD1 agrees at 7 bases. The CDR3 is 15 residues long. Trimming cost V 3 bases and J 4 bases; bases outside gene matches: 8. Germline assignment: CDR1 PRHDT and CDR2 FYEKMQ (reference sequence).

The CDR3 DNA reads as TGTGCCAGCAACTCCGGGACAGGGTTGTACGAGCAGTACTTC. This codes for CASNSGTGLYEQYF. V usage is TRBV5-5 and J usage is TRBJ2-7; 9 nucleotides agree with TRBD1. Germline V CDR1 and CDR2: SGHKS, YYEKEE (reference sequence). V was pared by 6 bases and J by 4 bases, with 8 bases of the junction left unmatched. This CDR3 spans 14 amino acids.

The chain has TRBV7-8 and TRBJ2-1; 10 bases match TRBD2. The germline gives CDR1 SGHVS, CDR2 FQNEAQ. The V and J ends lost 4 bases and 4 bases, in that order; junction bases with no gene match: 1. The CDR3 is 14 residues long. CDR3 amino acids: CASSSSGSYNEQFF. As DNA, the CDR3 is TGTGCCAGCAGCTCTAGCGGGAGTTACAATGAGCAGTTCTTC.

The V gene is TRBV20-1, the J gene TRBJ2-7; D is possibly TRBD1 or TRBD2 (5 bases each). This CDR3 has 11 amino acids. Germline V gives CDR1 DFQATT, CDR2 SNEGSKA (reference sequence). V was pared by 6 bases and J by 7 bases, with 13 bases between. As DNA, the CDR3 is TGCAGTGCCCGGGGCCTGTGGGAGCAGTACTTC. Protein sequence: CSARGLWEQYF.

The chain joins TRBV7-9 to TRBJ1-2; 8 positions match TRBD1. Germline CDR1 is SEHNR and CDR2 is FQNEAQ (reference sequence). The CDR3 is 15 residues long. V lost 1 base and J lost 4; bases outside the gene matches: 5. This chain's CDR3 is CASSLVAGGPYGYTF. In DNA form, the CDR3 reads TGTGCCAGCAGCTTAGTGGCAGGGGGCCCCTATGGCTACACCTTC.

This chain uses TRBV6-6 with TRBJ1-5; D not certain. The V and J ends lost 0 bases and 0 bases respectively, with 6 bases between them. Germline V gene lookup returns CDR1 MNHNY and CDR2 SVGAGI (reference sequence). CDR3 length: 15 amino acids. CDR3 nucleotides: TGTGCCAGCAGTTACTCTGTCGGTAGCAATCAGCCCCAGCATTTT. Translated: CASSYSVGSNQPQHF.

This rearrangement joins TRBV11-2 to TRBJ2-2, with 13 bases that match TRBD2. Germline CDR1 reads SGHAT; CDR2 reads FQNNGV. CDR3 size: 16 residues. After removal of 6 bases from V and 6 bases from J, the junction contained 7 bases not matched to a gene. The CDR3 reads CASSKTSGGLAGELFF. Here the CDR3 DNA reads TGTGCCAGCAGTAAGACTAGCGGGGGGTTAGCCGGGGAGCTGTTTTTT.

The rearrangement links TRBV5-6 to TRBJ2-3; no definite D call. V shed 2 bases and J shed 4 bases, with 8 bases lying between them. The CDR3 is 13 amino acids. Per germline, CDR1 SGHDT and CDR2 YYEEEE. The CDR3 loop reads CASSLAWADTQYF. The CDR3 nucleotides are TGTGCCAGCAGCTTAGCCTGGGCAGATACGCAGTATTTT.

Here the CDR3 DNA reads TGTGCCAGCAGCGATATATCGACAGGGCGCGGGGTTTCACCCCTCCACTTT. The encoded protein is CASSDISTGRGVSPLHF. This chain joins TRBV14 and TRBJ1-6; 7 nucleotides match TRBD1. Germline V gene lookup returns CDR1 SGHDN and CDR2 FVKESK. V lost 5 bases to trimming and J lost 9 bases; unmatched junction nucleotides: 16. CDR3 length: 17 residues.

The CDR3 DNA reads TGTGCCAGCAGCAAAGAAGAAGGTTCGAGCTCGTGTGGGAGTATTGCCCACAATGAGCAGTTCTTC. Protein product: CASSKEEGSSSCGSIAHNEQFF. The V gene is TRBV21-1, the J gene TRBJ2-1; the table's D call, TRBD2, was not checked against the DNA. TRBV21-1 is a listed pseudogene. The CDR3 is made up of 22 amino acids.

This clone was detected a few times. This sequence joins TRBV27 and TRBJ2-7, with D possibly TRBD2 on 7 matching bases. CDR1 and CDR2 from the germline V gene are MNHEY and SMNVEV (reference sequence). Trimming pared 3 bases from V and 3 bases from J, leaving 12 bases between. The CDR3 sequence is 14 residues long. CDR3 amino acids: CASSFAGANYEQYF. The CDR3 DNA is TGTGCCAGCAGTTTCGCGGGGGCTAACTACGAGCAGTACTTC.

V is TRBV18 and J is TRBJ1-5; unclear D gene. Trimming cost V 6 bases and J 4 bases, with 13 bases left between them. Germline-derived CDR1 and CDR2 are KGHSH and LQKENI. The CDR3 runs 14 residues. CDR3 loop: CASSTTGGNQPQHF. In DNA form, the CDR3 reads TGTGCCAGCTCTACCACGGGCGGAAATCAGCCCCAGCATTTT.

The V gene is TRBV9, the J gene TRBJ2-7; D possibly matches TRBD1 or TRBD2 (5 bases each). This CDR3 is 13 amino acids long. Between the trimmed V and J ends, which lost 3 bases and 0 bases, there was a span of 7 bases. Germline V CDR1 and CDR2: SGDLS, YYNGEE. The CDR3 DNA is TGTGCCAGCAGCGGAGGGGACTCCTACGAGCAGTACTTC. This codes for CASSGGDSYEQYF. The entire variable domain, with the rest obtained from reference TRBV9 and TRBJ2-7, is as follows: DSGVTQTPKHLITATGQRVTLRCSPRSGDLSVYWYQQSLDQGLQFLIQYYNGEERAKGNILERFSAQQFPDLHSELNLSSLELGDSALYFCASSGGDSYEQYFGPGTRLTVT.

J is TRBJ2-3 and V is TRBV4-1, with 11 bases matching TRBD2. V shed 3 bases, J shed 1 base, and the junction held 6 bases outside the gene matches. The CDR3 is 17 amino acids. The V gene's germline CDR1 is MGHRA and CDR2 YSYEKL. CDR3 DNA: TGCGCCAGCAGCCAGGTCCCTAGCGGGGGGCGCACAGATACGCAGTATTTT. It codes for CASSQVPSGGRTDTQYF.

The J gene is TRBJ1-3, the V gene TRBV4-2, with 11 bases matching TRBD1. CDR1 LGHNA and CDR2 YNFKEQ come from the germline V gene. The CDR3 has 19 amino acids. With V trimmed by 4 bases and J by 1 base, 12 bases remained unmatched. The CDR3 protein is CASSLRPGTGGQSGNTIYF. CDR3 in DNA: TGTGCCAGCAGCCTCCGCCCCGGGACAGGGGGGCAATCTGGAAACACCATATATTTT.

The chain has TRBV4-1 and TRBJ2-5; tentatively, D is TRBD1 (9 bases). Trimming cost V 5 bases and J 5 bases, with 24 bases left between them. The CDR3 is 17 amino acids. Germline CDR1 MGHRA, CDR2 YSYEKL. CDR3 sequence reads: CASSSGGWTGVGETQYF. The CDR3 DNA is TGCGCCAGCAGCTCGGGGGGGTGGACAGGGGTAGGGGAGACCCAGTACTTC.

This clone was observed once. The chain couples TRBV7-9 to TRBJ2-1; D remains ambiguous. Trimming pared 3 bases from V and 5 bases from J, leaving 11 bases between. The CDR3 is 14 residues long. CDR1 and CDR2 from the germline V gene are SEHNR and FQNEAQ (reference sequence). CDR3: CASSLNQVDNEQFF. The CDR3 bases are TGTGCCAGCAGCTTGAATCAGGTGGACAATGAGCAGTTCTTC.

This chain joins TRBV23-1 and TRBJ2-6, with D possibly being TRBD2 (6 bases). TRBV23-1 belongs to the ORF category, with a function that is uncertain. The CDR3 contains 21 residues. The V gene lost 3 bases and the J gene lost 2 bases, with 26 bases spanning the gap. In DNA, the CDR3 is TGCGCCAGCAGTCATTTGCAGACTAGACCCATCTATAGACCTGGGGCCAACGTCCTGACTTTC. It yields the protein CASSHLQTRPIYRPGANVLTF.

This clone was observed a few times. The genes are TRBV27 and TRBJ2-7; D is perhaps TRBD1 (5 bases). Trimming took off 4 bases at V and 1 base at J, with 11 bases between the two ends. The CDR3 totals 14 residues. Germline loops: CDR1 MNHEY, CDR2 SMNVEV (reference sequence). CDR3 sequence: CASSSGQASYEQYF. CDR3 nucleotides: TGTGCCAGCAGTTCTGGACAAGCATCCTACGAGCAGTACTTC.

This clone turned up a few times. The chain recombines TRBV15 with TRBJ1-2, with 11 bases matching TRBD1. Per germline, CDR1 LNHNV and CDR2 YYDKDF (reference sequence). The CDR3 has 15 residues. V was clipped by 3 bases and J by 1 base; unmatched bases: 1. The CDR3 region has the DNA TGTGCCACCAGCAGTGGGACAGGGGGTAACTATGGCTACACCTTC. It is translated as CATSSGTGGNYGYTF.

V usage is TRBV11-2 and J usage is TRBJ2-5; D is possibly TRBD2 (6 bases). The tail of the sequence fits TRBJ2-7 better, so the J call may be wrong. The CDR3 runs 13 residues. CDR1 is SGHAT and CDR2 is FQNNGV in the germline V gene. The CDR3 loop is CASSLVGGNEQYF. The CDR3 DNA reads as TGTGCCAGCAGCTTAGTTGGAGGGAACGAGCAGTACTTC.

The V call is TRBV6-1, the J call TRBJ2-7; 7 nucleotides match TRBD2. V was pared by 6 bases and J by 4 bases, with 9 bases of the junction left unmatched. Per the germline V gene, CDR1 is MNHNS and CDR2 is SASEGT. CDR3 length: 14 residues. CDR3 bases: TGTGCCAGCAGCCCTTTCGGGAGGAGTTACGAGCAGTACTTC. This encodes CASSPFGRSYEQYF.

The V gene is TRBV6-5, the J gene TRBJ1-1; D unclear. The CDR3 runs 13 residues. Trimming stripped 5 bases from V and 0 bases from J, with 7 bases between. Looked up from germline, CDR1 is MNHEY and CDR2 is SVGAGI. CDR3 DNA: TGTGCCAGCAGTCTTAACATGAACACTGAAGCTTTCTTT. The encoded protein is CASSLNMNTEAFF.

The chain uses TRBV19 and TRBJ2-1; D is possibly TRBD2 (5 bases). Trimming shortened V by 3 bases and J by 3 bases, and 9 bases separated the two germline ends. CDR1 and CDR2 (germline): LNHDA, SQIVND (reference sequence). The CDR3 spans 14 residues. DNA for the CDR3: TGTGCCAGTAGTATGAGCGGATTCTACAATGAGCAGTTCTTC. Translation: CASSMSGFYNEQFF.